This entry concerns a single T cell receptor (beta chain). The antigen is not known. The data were taken from a study of OX40 agonist ivuxolimab in advanced cancers. About the study: Administration of intravenous ivuxolimab to patients occurred every 2 weeks at 0.01 to 10 mg/kg. With a range of 23 to 79, age averaged 60 years, and 75% to 90% were male. Study-wide results and limits: The authors did not determine the antigen specificity of the expanded peripheral T cells.

Here immunoSEQ multiplex PCR was the method, and the copy in TCRdb shows in-frame clones only, minus some. Among approximately 110,000 clones listed, about nine tenths were seen once. This CDR3 has 13 amino acids. The germline V gene has CDR1 KGHSH and CDR2 LQKENI. Trimming pared 3 bases from V and 3 bases from J, leaving 8 bases between. The V and J genes are TRBV18 and TRBJ1-1; D is unclear. The TCR sequence derives from an adult with an advanced solid tumor such as melanoma, head and neck, liver or kidney cancer. Here the sequenced sample was CD4+ or CD8+ T cells sorted from blood, taken in a trial of the OX40 agonist ivuxolimab. CDR3 sequence reads: CASSPFRDTEAFF. As DNA, the CDR3 is TGTGCCAGCTCACCCTTCCGGGACACTGAAGCTTTCTTT. The entire variable domain, with the rest obtained from reference TRBV18 and TRBJ1-1, is as follows: NAGVMQNPRHLVRRRGQEARLRCSPMKGHSHVYWYRQLPEEGLKFMVYLQKENIIDESGMPKERFSAEFPKEGPSILRIQQVVRGDSAAYFCASSPFRDTEAFFGQGTRLTVV.